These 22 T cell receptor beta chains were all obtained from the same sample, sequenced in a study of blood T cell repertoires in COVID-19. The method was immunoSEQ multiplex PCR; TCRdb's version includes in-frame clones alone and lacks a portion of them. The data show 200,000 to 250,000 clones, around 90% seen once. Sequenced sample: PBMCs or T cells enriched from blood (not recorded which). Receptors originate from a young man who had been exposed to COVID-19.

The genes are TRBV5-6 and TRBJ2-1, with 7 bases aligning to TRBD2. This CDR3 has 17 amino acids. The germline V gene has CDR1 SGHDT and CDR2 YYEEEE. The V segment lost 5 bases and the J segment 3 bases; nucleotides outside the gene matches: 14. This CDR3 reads CASRELRSGTHYNEQFF. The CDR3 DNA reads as TGTGCCAGCAGAGAACTACGGAGCGGGACTCACTACAATGAGCAGTTCTTC.

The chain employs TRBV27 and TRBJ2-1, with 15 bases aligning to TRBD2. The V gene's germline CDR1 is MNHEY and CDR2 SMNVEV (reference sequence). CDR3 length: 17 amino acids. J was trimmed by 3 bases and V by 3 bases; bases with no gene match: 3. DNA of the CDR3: TGTGCCAGCAGTTTCTGGACTAGCGGGGGGGTCTACAATGAGCAGTTCTTC. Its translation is CASSFWTSGGVYNEQFF.

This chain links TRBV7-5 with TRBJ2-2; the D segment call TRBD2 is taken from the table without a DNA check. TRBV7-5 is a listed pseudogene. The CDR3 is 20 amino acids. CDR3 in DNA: TGTGTCAGAAGCCTAGTCCAATCGAGTCTTCGGGAGACTTACACCGGGGAGCTGTTTTTT. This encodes CVRSLVQSSLRETYTGELFF.

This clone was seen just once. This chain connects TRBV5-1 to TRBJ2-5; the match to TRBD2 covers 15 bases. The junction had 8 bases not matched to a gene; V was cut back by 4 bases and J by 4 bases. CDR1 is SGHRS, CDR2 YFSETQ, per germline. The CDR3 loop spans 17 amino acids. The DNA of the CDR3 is TGCGCCAGCAGCGGGGGACTAGCGGGAGGCCTAGGAGAGACCCAGTACTTC. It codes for CASSGGLAGGLGETQYF.

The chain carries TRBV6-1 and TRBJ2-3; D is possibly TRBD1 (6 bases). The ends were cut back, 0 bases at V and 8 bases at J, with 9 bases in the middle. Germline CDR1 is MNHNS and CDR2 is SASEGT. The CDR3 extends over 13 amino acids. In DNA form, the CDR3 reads TGTGCCAGCAGTGAAGCTGGCAGGGGTACGCAGTATTTT. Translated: CASSEAGRGTQYF.

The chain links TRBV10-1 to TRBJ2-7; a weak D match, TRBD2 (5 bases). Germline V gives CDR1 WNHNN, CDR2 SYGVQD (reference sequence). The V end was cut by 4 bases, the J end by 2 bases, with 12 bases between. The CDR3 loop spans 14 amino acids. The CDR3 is CASSAKEATYEQYF. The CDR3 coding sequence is TGCGCCAGCAGTGCTAAGGAGGCTACCTACGAGCAGTACTTC.

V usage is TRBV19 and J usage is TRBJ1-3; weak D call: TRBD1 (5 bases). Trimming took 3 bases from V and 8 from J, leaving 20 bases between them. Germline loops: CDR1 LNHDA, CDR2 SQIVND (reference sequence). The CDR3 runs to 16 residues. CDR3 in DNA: TGTGCCAGTAGTATTGGGTCGGGACGGCCGGGGGACACCATATATTTT. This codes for CASSIGSGRPGDTIYF.

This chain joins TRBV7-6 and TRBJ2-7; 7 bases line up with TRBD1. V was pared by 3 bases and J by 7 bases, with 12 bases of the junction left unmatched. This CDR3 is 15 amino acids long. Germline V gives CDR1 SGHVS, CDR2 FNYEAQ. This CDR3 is CASSFALRQGDEQYF. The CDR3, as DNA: TGTGCCAGCAGCTTTGCCCTTCGGCAGGGGGATGAGCAGTACTTC.

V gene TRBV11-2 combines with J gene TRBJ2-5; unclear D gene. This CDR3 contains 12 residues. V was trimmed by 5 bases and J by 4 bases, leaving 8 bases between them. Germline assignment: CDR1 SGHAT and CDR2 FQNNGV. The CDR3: CASSPNLETQYF. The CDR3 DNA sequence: TGTGCCAGCAGCCCAAACTTAGAGACCCAGTACTTC.

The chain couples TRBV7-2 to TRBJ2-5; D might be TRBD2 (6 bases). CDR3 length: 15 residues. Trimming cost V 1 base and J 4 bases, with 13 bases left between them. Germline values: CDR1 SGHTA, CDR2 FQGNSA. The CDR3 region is CASSLETGVGETQYF. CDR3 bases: TGTGCCAGCAGCTTAGAAACGGGGGTTGGAGAGACCCAGTACTTC.

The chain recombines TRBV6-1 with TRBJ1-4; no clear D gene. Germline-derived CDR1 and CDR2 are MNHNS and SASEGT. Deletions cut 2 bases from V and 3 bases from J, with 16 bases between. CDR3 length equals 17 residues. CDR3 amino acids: CASSESIVGDSNEKLFF. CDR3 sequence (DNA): TGTGCCAGCAGTGAATCCATTGTAGGTGACTCTAATGAAAAACTGTTTTTT.

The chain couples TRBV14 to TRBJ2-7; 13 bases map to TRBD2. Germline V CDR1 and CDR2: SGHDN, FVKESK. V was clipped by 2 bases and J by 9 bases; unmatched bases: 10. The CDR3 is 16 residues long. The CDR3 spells CASSQLPGLAGLRQYF. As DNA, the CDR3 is TGTGCCAGCAGCCAATTACCGGGACTAGCGGGGTTACGGCAGTACTTC.

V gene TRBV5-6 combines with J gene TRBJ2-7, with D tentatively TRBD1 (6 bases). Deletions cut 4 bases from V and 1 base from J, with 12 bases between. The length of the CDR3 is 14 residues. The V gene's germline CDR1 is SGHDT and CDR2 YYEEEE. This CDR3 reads CASSPGADSYEQYF. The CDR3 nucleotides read TGTGCCAGCAGCCCAGGGGCCGATTCCTACGAGCAGTACTTC.

CDR3 DNA: TGTGCCAGCAGCGCCAGACTAAGCGGGGGGGCTAGCACAGATACGCAGTATTTT. This translates into CASSARLSGGASTDTQYF. The gene calls are TRBV9 and TRBJ2-3; 10 bases are a match to TRBD2. The trim removed 3 bases at V and 0 bases at J, leaving 10 bases unmatched. Per the germline V gene, CDR1 is SGDLS and CDR2 is YYNGEE. This CDR3 comprises 18 residues.

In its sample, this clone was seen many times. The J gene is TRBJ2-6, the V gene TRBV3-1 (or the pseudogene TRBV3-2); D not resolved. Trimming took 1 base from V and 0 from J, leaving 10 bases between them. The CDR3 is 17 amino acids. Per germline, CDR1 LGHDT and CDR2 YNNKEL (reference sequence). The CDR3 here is CASSQVESYSGANVLTF. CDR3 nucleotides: TGTGCCAGCAGCCAAGTTGAGTCTTACTCTGGGGCCAACGTCCTGACTTTC.

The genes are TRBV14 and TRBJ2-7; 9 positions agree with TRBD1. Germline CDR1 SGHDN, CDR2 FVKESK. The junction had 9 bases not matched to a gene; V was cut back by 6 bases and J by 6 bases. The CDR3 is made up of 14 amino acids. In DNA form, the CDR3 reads TGTGCCAGCAGTCAGGGACAGGGTCCGTTCGAGCAGTACTTC. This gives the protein CASSQGQGPFEQYF.

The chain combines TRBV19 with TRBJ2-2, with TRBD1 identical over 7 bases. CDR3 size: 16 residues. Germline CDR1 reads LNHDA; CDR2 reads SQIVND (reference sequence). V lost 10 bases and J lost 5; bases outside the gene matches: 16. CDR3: CATQSPGGRVTGELFF. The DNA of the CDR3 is TGTGCCACTCAATCGCCAGGGGGACGAGTTACCGGGGAGCTGTTTTTT.

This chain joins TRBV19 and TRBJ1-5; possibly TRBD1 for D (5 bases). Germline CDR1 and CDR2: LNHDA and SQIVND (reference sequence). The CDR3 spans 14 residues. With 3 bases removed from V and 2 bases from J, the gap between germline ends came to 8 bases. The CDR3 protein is CASSMGLGNQPQHF. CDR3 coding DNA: TGTGCCAGTAGTATGGGGCTAGGCAATCAGCCCCAGCATTTT.

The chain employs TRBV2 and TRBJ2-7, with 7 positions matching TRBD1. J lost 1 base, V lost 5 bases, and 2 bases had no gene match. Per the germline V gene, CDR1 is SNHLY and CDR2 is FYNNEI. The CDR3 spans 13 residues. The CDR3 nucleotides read TGTGCCAGCAGTTGGGGACAGTCCTACGAGCAGTACTTC. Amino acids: CASSWGQSYEQYF. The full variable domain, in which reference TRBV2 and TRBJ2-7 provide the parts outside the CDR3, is EPEVTQTPSHQVTQMGQEVILRCVPISNHLYFYWYRQILGQKVEFLVSFYNNEISEKSEIFDDQFSVERPDGSNFTLKIRSTKLEDSAMYFCASSWGQSYEQYFGPGTRLTVT.

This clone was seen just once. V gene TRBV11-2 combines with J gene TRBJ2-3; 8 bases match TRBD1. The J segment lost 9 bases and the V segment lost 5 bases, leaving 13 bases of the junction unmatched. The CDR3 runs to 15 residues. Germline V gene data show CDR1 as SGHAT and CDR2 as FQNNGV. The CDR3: CASSRGQGAGETQYF. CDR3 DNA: TGTGCCAGCAGCCGGGGTCAGGGGGCTGGAGAGACGCAGTATTTT.

CDR3 coding DNA: TGTGCCACCAGTGATCCAGGGTATGGCTACACCTTC. Amino acid sequence: CATSDPGYGYTF. The gene calls are TRBV24-1 and TRBJ1-2; maybe TRBD1 (5 bases). CDR1 and CDR2 (germline): KGHDR, SFDVKD. V was clipped by 3 bases and J by 5 bases, with 6 bases between them. The CDR3 is 12 residues long.

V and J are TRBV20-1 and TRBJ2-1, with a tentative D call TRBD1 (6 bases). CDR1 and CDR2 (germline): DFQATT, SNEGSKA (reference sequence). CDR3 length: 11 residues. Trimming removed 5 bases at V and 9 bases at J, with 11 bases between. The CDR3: CSAAQGTEQFF. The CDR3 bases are TGCAGTGCTGCACAGGGAACTGAGCAGTTCTTC.